In its sample, the clone carrying this T cell receptor (beta chain) was seen many times. This record comes from a study of identical twins. TCRdb fed the 5' RACE reads into MiXCR, producing one record per CDR3 protein. This table holds 200,000 to 300,000 distinct CDR3 sequences, 6% to 8% found once. The same specimen was also included in a second study, on yellow fever vaccine responses in identical twins.

Sequenced sample: CD8+ T cells sorted from blood. This clonotype originated in a woman aged 18-35 years in good health.

CDR3 nucleotides: TGCGCCAGCAGCCTGGACAGGGTGATAGAGACCCAGTACTTC. Residues: CASSLDRVIETQYF. This chain uses TRBV5-1 with TRBJ2-5; TRBD1 agrees at 8 bases. Losses at the gene ends were 4 bases for V and 4 bases for J; bases not matched to a gene: 6. The CDR3 extends over 14 amino acids. Germline V gene lookup returns CDR1 SGHRS and CDR2 YFSETQ.